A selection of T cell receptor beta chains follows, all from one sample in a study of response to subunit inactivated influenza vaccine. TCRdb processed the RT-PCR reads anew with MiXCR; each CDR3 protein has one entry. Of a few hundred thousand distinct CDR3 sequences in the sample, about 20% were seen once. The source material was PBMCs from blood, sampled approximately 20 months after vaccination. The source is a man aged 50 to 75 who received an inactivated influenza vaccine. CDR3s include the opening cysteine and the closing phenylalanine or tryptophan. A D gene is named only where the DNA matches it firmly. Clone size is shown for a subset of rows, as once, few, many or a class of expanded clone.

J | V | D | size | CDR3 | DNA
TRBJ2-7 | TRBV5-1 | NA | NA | CASSLGTATYEQYF | TGCGCCAGCAGCTTGGGGACAGCCACCTACGAGCAGTACTTC
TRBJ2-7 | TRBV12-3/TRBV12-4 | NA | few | CASSTSGGEQYF | TGTGCCAGCAGTACATCCGGGGGCGAGCAGTACTTC
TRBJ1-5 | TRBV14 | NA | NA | CASSQDRGRTHSNQPQHF | TGTGCCAGCAGCCAAGACCGGGGACGGACCCATAGCAATCAGCCCCAGCATTTT
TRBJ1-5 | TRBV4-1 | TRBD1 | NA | CASSPQQGARQPQHF | TGCGCCAGCAGCCCGCAGCAGGGGGCAAGGCAGCCCCAGCATTTT
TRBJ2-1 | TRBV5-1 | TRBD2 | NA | CASSWTSGNEQFF | TGCGCCAGCAGCTGGACTAGCGGGAATGAGCAGTTCTTC
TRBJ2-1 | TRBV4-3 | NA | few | CASSEKGGNNEQFF | TGCGCCAGCAGCGAGAAGGGGGGGAACAATGAGCAGTTCTTC
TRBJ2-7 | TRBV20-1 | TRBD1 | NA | CSATDRGDEQYF | TGCAGTGCCACCGACAGGGGGGACGAGCAGTACTTC
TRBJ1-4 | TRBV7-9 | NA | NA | CASGQGGNEKLFF | TGTGCCAGCGGCCAGGGAGGGAATGAAAAACTGTTTTTT
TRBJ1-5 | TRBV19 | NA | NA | CASSIPTGPQHF | TGTGCCAGTAGTATCCCCACCGGGCCCCAGCATTTT
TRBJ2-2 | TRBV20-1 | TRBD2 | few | CSATTSGTAGELFF | TGCAGTGCCACGACTAGCGGGACCGCCGGGGAGCTGTTTTTT
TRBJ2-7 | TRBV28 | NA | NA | CASSPSRWGQLYEQYF | TGTGCCAGCAGTCCGTCGCGTTGGGGACAACTATACGAGCAGTACTTC
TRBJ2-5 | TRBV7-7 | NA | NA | CASSLGLATQETQYF | TGTGCTAGCAGCTTAGGATTGGCTACCCAAGAGACCCAGTACTTC
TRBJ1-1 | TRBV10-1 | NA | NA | CASRPGVNTEAFF | TGCGCCAGCAGGCCCGGGGTGAACACTGAAGCTTTCTTT
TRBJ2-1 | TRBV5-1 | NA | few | CASSLAGIGGYNEQFF | TGCGCCAGCAGCTTGGCCGGGATAGGGGGGTACAATGAGCAGTTCTTC
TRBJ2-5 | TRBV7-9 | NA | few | CASGPVPYQETQYF | TGTGCCAGCGGGCCCGTGCCGTACCAAGAGACCCAGTACTTC
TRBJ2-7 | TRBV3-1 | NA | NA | CASSPRQAKSYEQYF | TGTGCCAGCAGCCCCCGACAGGCTAAATCCTACGAGCAGTACTTC
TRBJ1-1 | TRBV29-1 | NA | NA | CSVHRKMNTEAFF | TGCAGCGTGCACAGGAAAATGAACACTGAAGCTTTCTTT
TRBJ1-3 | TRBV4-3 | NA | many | CASSQSGTSGNTIYF | TGCGCCAGCAGCCAATCCGGGACCTCTGGAAACACCATATATTTT
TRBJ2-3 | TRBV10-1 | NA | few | CASSENSAGSTDTQYF | TGCGCCAGCAGTGAGAATTCGGCGGGTAGCACAGATACGCAGTATTTT
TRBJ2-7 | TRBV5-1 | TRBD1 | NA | CASSLGGTGEYEQYF | TGCGCCAGCAGCTTGGGAGGGACAGGGGAATACGAGCAGTACTTC
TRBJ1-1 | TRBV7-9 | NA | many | CASSPKTEFEAFF | TGTGCCAGCAGCCCCAAGACTGAGTTCGAAGCTTTCTTT
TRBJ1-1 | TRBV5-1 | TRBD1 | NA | CASSWGQGLNTEAFF | TGCGCCAGCAGCTGGGGACAGGGTCTGAACACTGAAGCTTTCTTT
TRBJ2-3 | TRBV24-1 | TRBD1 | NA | CATSDVRDRVTDTQYF | TGTGCCACCAGTGATGTCCGGGACAGAGTAACAGATACGCAGTATTTT
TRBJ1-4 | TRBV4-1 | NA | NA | CASSQDGFQTEKLFF | TGCGCCAGCAGCCAAGATGGCTTCCAGACGGAAAAACTGTTTTTT
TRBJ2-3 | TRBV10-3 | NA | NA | CAISESQGFSTDTQYF | TGTGCCATCAGTGAGTCGCAGGGATTTAGCACAGATACGCAGTATTTT
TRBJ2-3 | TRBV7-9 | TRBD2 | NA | CASSLAPLAGVSDTQYF | TGTGCCAGCAGCTTAGCCCCCCTAGCGGGAGTATCAGATACGCAGTATTTT
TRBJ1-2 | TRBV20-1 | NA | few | CSARDLGATPGYTF | TGCAGTGCTAGAGATTTAGGGGCGACCCCTGGCTACACCTTC
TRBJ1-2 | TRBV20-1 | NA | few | CSATPTFVDYGYTF | TGCAGTGCTACACCGACCTTTGTGGACTATGGCTACACCTTC
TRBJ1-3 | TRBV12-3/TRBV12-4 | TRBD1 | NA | CASSTQGALGNTIYF | TGTGCCAGCAGTACACAGGGGGCGCTTGGAAACACCATATATTTT
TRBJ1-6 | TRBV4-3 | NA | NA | CASKSFYQDPYSPLHF | TGCGCCAGCAAATCTTTTTATCAGGATCCTTATTCACCCCTCCACTTT
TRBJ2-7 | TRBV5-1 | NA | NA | CASSLEAGPTYEQYF | TGCGCCAGCAGCTTGGAGGCGGGGCCTACCTACGAGCAGTACTTC
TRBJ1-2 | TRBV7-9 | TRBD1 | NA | CASSLLDRGFGYTF | TGTGCCAGCAGCTTACTTGACAGGGGGTTTGGCTACACCTTC
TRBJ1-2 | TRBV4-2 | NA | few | CASSHHVKHPQGHRIRTLRRYTF | TGTGCCAGCAGCCACCACGTCAAGCATCCTCAGGGTCATCGAATAAGAACTCTCCGTCGCTACACCTTC
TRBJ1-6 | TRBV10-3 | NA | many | CAITRQVNSPLHF | TGTGCCATCACCAGACAAGTTAATTCACCCCTCCACTTT
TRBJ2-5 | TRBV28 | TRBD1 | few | CASSLGQGLEQETQYF | TGTGCCAGCAGTCTTGGACAGGGTCTCGAGCAAGAGACCCAGTACTTC
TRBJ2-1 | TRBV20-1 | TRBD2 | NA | CSARGGVHGTSGSSYNEQFF | TGCAGTGCTAGGGGGGGCGTACACGGGACTAGCGGGAGCTCCTACAATGAGCAGTTCTTC
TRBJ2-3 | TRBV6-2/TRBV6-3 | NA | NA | CASSSDDSSTDTQYF | TGTGCCAGCAGTTCCGATGATTCTAGCACAGATACGCAGTATTTT
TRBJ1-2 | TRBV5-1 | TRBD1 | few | CASSPAGGYGYTF | TGCGCCAGCAGCCCAGCAGGGGGCTATGGCTACACCTTC
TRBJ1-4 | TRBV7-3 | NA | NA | CASSEGLGNEKLFF | TGTGCCAGCAGCGAGGGTTTGGGAAATGAAAAACTGTTTTTT
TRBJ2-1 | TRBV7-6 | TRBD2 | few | CASSGREGEQFF | TGTGCCAGCTCCGGGCGGGAGGGTGAGCAGTTCTTC
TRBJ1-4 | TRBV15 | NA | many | CATSRAVGGREKLFF | TGTGCCACCAGCAGAGCAGTTGGCGGGCGAGAAAAACTGTTTTTT